This TCR beta chain was retrieved from a study of cytomegalovirus exposure and HLA in healthy donors (dated by TCRdb to 2016 to 2017). General notes on the study: According to a later analysis, the roughly 120 validation repertoires were produced on the same platform as the 600 to 850 repertoires of the first cohort. High-throughput TCR immunosequencing, statistical association of individual TCRs with disease status, and machine learning were combined to predict cytomegalovirus infection status. Besides the first cohort of roughly 640 subjects, a separate validation cohort made up of roughly 130 different subjects was used. The aim of the study was to test whether cataloging public T cell receptors could identify signatures of past pathogen exposure. Summary of the overall study and its limitations: A few of the identified cytomegalovirus-associated TCR beta chains were confirmed in vitro to be specific for cytomegalovirus antigens. The classifier was reported to diagnose cytomegalovirus status with high specificity and sensitivity in both the original cohort and the validation cohort. A later analysis had no HLA typing for the validation cohort, so co-occurrence there was scored across all 130 or so repertoires. A later analysis found that TCRs clustered in the first cohort also tended to co-occur in the 95 to 150 validation repertoires, with 90% to 95% of cluster scores above 0. Most TCR sequences were observed very rarely across donors, whereas some public TCRs were present in many individuals. A total of 164 TCR beta chains were listed by the study as associated with cytomegalovirus. According to the authors, the approach could potentially be generalized to other disease states and immunological phenotypes.

Note on this clone: There is no known antigen for this receptor. Per-nucleotide qualities are absent, and no much larger clonotype sits a single base away.

Library method: the immunoSEQ multiplex PCR assay. Per the original workflow: A statistical classification framework was developed to diagnose cytomegalovirus status using the catalog of TCR beta chain sequences. TCRdb retrieved this table from immuneACCESS and kept in-frame rearrangements only. Not all clones are present; in checked studies, unresolved V genes account for under half, and no reason is known for the remainder. The V and J calls and clone size were taken over from that table, and D and trimming were inferred from the DNA. The sample has roughly 250,000 clones on record, 85% to 90% of them singletons. The ten largest clonotypes hold more than 0.35% of the sample. Separate from the approximately 670-subject first cohort, the validation cohort of 120 subjects was the group to which the donors belonged. This sequence was found in a woman younger than 35 in good health and CMV-seronegative. The sequencing sample was made of PBMCs.

Here is the DNA: TGTGCCAGCAGCGGAAAACAGGGGGCTTTCGGAAACACCATATATTTT. It translates to CASSGKQGAFGNTIYF. This receptor chain uses TRBV9 and TRBJ1-3, with 9 bases in between that match TRBD1. In the germline V gene, CDR1 corresponds to SGDLS and CDR2 to YYNGEE. The CDR3 sequence holds 16 residues, the cysteine and phenylalanine included. Of all the DNA, just the CDR3 is kept, 48 bases in frame from base 1. V is pruned by 3 bases and J by 4 bases, leaving 8 bases of the junction without a gene match.